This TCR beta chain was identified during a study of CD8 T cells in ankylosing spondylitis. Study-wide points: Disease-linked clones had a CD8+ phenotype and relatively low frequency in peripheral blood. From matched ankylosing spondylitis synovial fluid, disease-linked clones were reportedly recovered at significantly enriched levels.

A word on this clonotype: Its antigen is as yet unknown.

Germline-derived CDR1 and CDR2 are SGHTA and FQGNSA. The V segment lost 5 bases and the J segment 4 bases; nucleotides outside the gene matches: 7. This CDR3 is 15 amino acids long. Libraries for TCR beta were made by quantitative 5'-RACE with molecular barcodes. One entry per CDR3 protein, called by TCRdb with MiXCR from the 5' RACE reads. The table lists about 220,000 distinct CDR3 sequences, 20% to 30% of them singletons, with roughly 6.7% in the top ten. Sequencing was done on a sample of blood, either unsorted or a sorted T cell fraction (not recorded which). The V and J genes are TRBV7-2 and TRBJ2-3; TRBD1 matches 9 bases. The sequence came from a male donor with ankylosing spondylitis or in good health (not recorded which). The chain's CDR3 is CASSTTGGRADTQYF. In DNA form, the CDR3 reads TGTGCCAGCAGCACAACAGGGGGCCGGGCAGATACGCAGTATTTT.